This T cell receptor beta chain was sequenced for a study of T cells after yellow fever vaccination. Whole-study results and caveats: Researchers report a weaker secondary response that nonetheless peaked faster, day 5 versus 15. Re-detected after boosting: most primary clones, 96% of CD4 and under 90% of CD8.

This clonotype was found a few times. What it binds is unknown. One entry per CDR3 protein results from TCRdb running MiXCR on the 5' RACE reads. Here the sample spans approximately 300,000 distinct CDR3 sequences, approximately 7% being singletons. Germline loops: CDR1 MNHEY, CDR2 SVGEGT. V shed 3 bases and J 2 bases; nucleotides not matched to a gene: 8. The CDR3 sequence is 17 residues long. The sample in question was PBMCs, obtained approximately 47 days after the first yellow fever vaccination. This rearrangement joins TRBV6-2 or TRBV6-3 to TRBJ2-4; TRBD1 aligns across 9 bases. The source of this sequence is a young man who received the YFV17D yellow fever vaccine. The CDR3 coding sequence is TGTGCCAGCAGTTATCCCGGGACAGGGCTACCCAAAAACATTCAGTACTTC. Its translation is CASSYPGTGLPKNIQYF.